Detailed here is one T cell receptor (beta chain). The entry originates in a study of control samples from healthy donors and cancer patients. The method was immunoSEQ multiplex PCR; TCRdb's version includes in-frame clones alone and lacks a portion of them. This sample carries roughly 86,000 clones, approximately 95% of them seen once, and the ten largest clones take approximately 1.5%. Trimming pared 1 base from V and 3 bases from J, leaving 13 bases between. Germline V gene lookup returns CDR1 LGHNA and CDR2 YNFKEQ. The CDR3 has 16 residues. The rearrangement uses TRBV4-2 and TRBJ1-5; maybe TRBD1 (5 bases). Sequencing input: blood. The origin of this receptor is a woman aged 30 to 39 in good health. The CDR3 sequence is CASSQVLGGVNQPQHF. CDR3 nucleotide sequence: TGTGCCAGCAGCCAAGTACTGGGAGGGGTCAATCAGCCCCAGCATTTT.